Listed here are 26 T cell receptor beta chains from one sample, sequenced in a study of blood T cell repertoires in COVID-19. Assay used: immunoSEQ multiplex PCR; TCRdb lists only in-frame clones, some missing. This repertoire shows under 300,000 clones, around nine tenths found once; its top ten account for 2% to 2.5%. Material: peripheral blood. These receptors originate from a woman aged 40 to 50 who had recovered from COVID-19.

This clone was picked up one time. The genes are TRBV19 and TRBJ2-3; the D gene is possibly TRBD1 (6 bases). Germline V gene data show CDR1 as LNHDA and CDR2 as SQIVND (reference sequence). Trimming removed 5 bases at V and 10 bases at J, with 22 bases between. This CDR3 is 15 amino acids long. CDR3 sequence (DNA): TGTGCCAGTAGTGCAGGGGACGGCCCTCAAGGCCCGCAGTATTTT. This gives the protein CASSAGDGPQGPQYF. Complete variable domain (other parts from reference TRBV19 and TRBJ2-3): DGGITQSPKYLFRKEGQNVTLSCEQNLNHDAMYWYRQDPGQGLRLIYYSQIVNDFQKGDIAEGYSVSREKKESFPLTVTSAQKNPTAFYLCASSAGDGPQGPQYFGPGTRLTVL.

The chain joins TRBV7-6 to TRBJ2-1; TRBD2 matches 14 bases. V shed 5 bases, J shed 9 bases, and the junction held 6 bases outside the gene matches. The germline CDR1 and CDR2 sequences are SGHVS and FNYEAQ. This CDR3 spans 15 amino acids. The CDR3 is CASSLGLAGESEQFF. DNA of the CDR3: TGTGCCAGCAGCCTGGGACTAGCGGGAGAGAGTGAGCAGTTCTTC.

This chain uses TRBV28 with TRBJ2-7; possibly TRBD1 for D (5 bases). Germline CDR1 reads MDHEN; CDR2 reads SYDVKM. This CDR3 is 15 amino acids long. V lost 8 bases to trimming and J lost 2 bases, with 19 bases between them. The CDR3 protein is CASLEGRVVPYEQYF. Here the CDR3 DNA reads TGTGCCAGCCTGGAAGGCAGGGTTGTTCCCTACGAGCAGTACTTC. The entire variable domain, with the rest obtained from reference TRBV28 and TRBJ2-7, is as follows: DVKVTQSSRYLVKRTGEKVFLECVQDMDHENMFWYRQDPGLGLRLIYFSYDVKMKEKGDIPEGYSVSREKKERFSLILESASTNQTSMYLCASLEGRVVPYEQYFGPGTRLTVT.

The V and J genes are TRBV6-6 and TRBJ1-5; maybe TRBD1 (5 bases). CDR1 MNHNY and CDR2 SVGAGI come from the germline V gene (reference sequence). The V and J ends lost 5 bases and 3 bases respectively, with 20 bases between them. The CDR3 totals 17 residues. This CDR3 is CASSPTSGGVINQPQHF. CDR3 bases: TGTGCCAGCAGTCCCACTTCCGGGGGGGTCATCAATCAGCCCCAGCATTTT.

The chain recombines TRBV27 with TRBJ2-1, with 9 bases that match TRBD1. Looked up from germline, CDR1 is MNHEY and CDR2 is SMNVEV (reference sequence). The CDR3 length is 16 residues. J was trimmed by 5 bases and V by 5 bases; bases with no gene match: 10. CDR3 residues: CASSLWYRDRDNEQFF. DNA for the CDR3: TGTGCCAGCAGTCTGTGGTACCGGGACAGGGACAATGAGCAGTTCTTC.

This chain joins TRBV4-3 and TRBJ2-7; TRBD2 matches at 9 bases. Trimming removed 2 bases from V and 6 bases from J; junction bases left unmatched: 11. CDR1 and CDR2 from the germline V gene are LGHNA and YSLEER. This CDR3 region has 16 residues. This chain's CDR3 is CASSQQRGTSSSEQYF. The DNA of the CDR3 is TGCGCCAGCAGCCAACAAAGGGGGACTAGCTCGAGCGAGCAGTACTTC.

This rearrangement joins TRBV9 to TRBJ2-7; 14 nucleotides agree with TRBD2. CDR1 is SGDLS and CDR2 is YYNGEE in the germline V gene. The CDR3 length is 16 residues. The V segment lost 4 bases and the J segment 5 bases; nucleotides outside the gene matches: 8. The CDR3: CASSPGLAGGSDEQYF. In DNA form, the CDR3 reads TGTGCCAGCAGCCCCGGACTAGCGGGGGGTTCGGACGAGCAGTACTTC. Supplemented by reference TRBV9 and TRBJ2-7, the full variable domain reads DSGVTQTPKHLITATGQRVTLRCSPRSGDLSVYWYQQSLDQGLQFLIQYYNGEERAKGNILERFSAQQFPDLHSELNLSSLELGDSALYFCASSPGLAGGSDEQYFGPGTRLTVT.

This chain connects TRBV6-5 to TRBJ1-1, with D uncertain. In germline, CDR1 is MNHEY, CDR2 SVGAGI. CDR3 length: 13 amino acids. V lost 5 bases and J 0 bases, leaving 7 bases between the germline ends. CDR3 loop: CASSPRLNTEAFF. CDR3 sequence (DNA): TGTGCCAGCAGTCCCCGGTTGAACACTGAAGCTTTCTTT.

The V call is TRBV11-2, the J call TRBJ2-3, with 14 bases matching TRBD2. The CDR3 is 16 residues long. V gave up 5 bases and J gave up 2 bases; unmatched junction bases: 3. CDR1 and CDR2 (germline): SGHAT, FQNNGV. The CDR3 sequence: CASSGTSGSYTDTQYF. CDR3 DNA: TGTGCCAGCAGCGGGACTAGCGGGAGTTACACAGATACGCAGTATTTT.

The rearrangement uses TRBV7-2 and TRBJ1-1, with a tentative D call TRBD1 (6 bases). This CDR3 contains 14 residues. With 4 bases removed from V and 1 base from J, the gap between germline ends came to 10 bases. Per the germline V gene, CDR1 is SGHTA and CDR2 is FQGNSA. The CDR3 loop is CASSSNRANTEAFF. CDR3 DNA: TGTGCCAGCAGCTCCAACAGGGCGAACACTGAAGCTTTCTTT.

The V gene is TRBV24-1, the J gene TRBJ2-1; possibly TRBD1 for D (6 bases). CDR1 is KGHDR and CDR2 is SFDVKD in the germline V gene. This CDR3 spans 16 amino acids. Trimming removed 1 base from V and 5 bases from J, with 14 bases in between. CDR3 bases: TGTGCCACCAGTGATTTCGCGGCACAGGGAAACAATGAGCAGTTCTTC. Protein: CATSDFAAQGNNEQFF.

The chain uses TRBV5-6 and TRBJ1-2; D might be TRBD1 (5 bases). The CDR3 has 16 amino acids. V lost 4 bases to trimming and J lost 1 base, with 17 bases between them. CDR1 is SGHDT, CDR2 YYEEEE, per germline. The CDR3 sequence is CASSHRQLSINYGYTF. CDR3 DNA: TGTGCCAGCAGCCACCGACAGCTCTCCATTAACTATGGCTACACCTTC.

The rearrangement joins TRBV6-2 or TRBV6-3 to TRBJ2-5, with TRBD2 matching 7 bases. The CDR3 has 14 residues. Trimming removed 0 bases from V and 2 bases from J; junction bases left unmatched: 0. CDR1 is MNHEY, CDR2 SVGEGT, per germline. CDR3 amino acids: CASSYSGGQETQYF. Written as DNA, the CDR3 is TGTGCCAGCAGTTACTCGGGGGGGCAAGAGACCCAGTACTTC.

The gene calls are TRBV7-2 and TRBJ2-3; D gene ambiguous. The CDR3 spans 13 residues. Germline CDR1 SGHTA, CDR2 FQGNSA. V was trimmed by 2 bases and J by 4 bases, leaving 7 bases between them. The CDR3 bases are TGTGCCAGCAGCTTACAGGTTCCAGATACGCAGTATTTT. This encodes CASSLQVPDTQYF.

The chain carries TRBV5-1 and TRBJ2-3; D gene unclear. The length of the CDR3 is 13 residues. Trimming stripped 4 bases from V and 6 bases from J, with 12 bases between. Germline V lookup: CDR1 SGHRS, CDR2 YFSETQ. CDR3 DNA: TGCGCCAGCAGCCCGATAGCACCGGATACGCAGTATTTT. The encoded protein is CASSPIAPDTQYF.

This clone was recorded once. V is TRBV4-2 and J is TRBJ1-2; D unresolved. Trimming shortened V by 0 bases and J by 4 bases, and 12 bases separated the two germline ends. The CDR3 is 15 amino acids. Germline V gene sequence: CDR1 LGHNA, CDR2 YNFKEQ. For the CDR3, the DNA is TGTGCCAGCAGCCAAGATTGGGAGCAGAGCTATGGCTACACCTTC. Its translation is CASSQDWEQSYGYTF.

The rearrangement joins TRBV5-1 to TRBJ1-4, with D perhaps TRBD1 (6 bases). Between the trimmed V and J ends, which lost 7 bases and 6 bases, there was a span of 19 bases. CDR1 SGHRS and CDR2 YFSETQ come from the germline V gene. This CDR3 is 15 amino acids long. The DNA for the CDR3 is TGCGCCAGCGCGTCGGTGGGGGGGCCCGATGAAAAACTGTTTTTT. Translated, it gives CASASVGGPDEKLFF.

The chain recombines TRBV5-8 with TRBJ2-1, with 9 bases lining up with TRBD2. The trim removed 4 bases at V and 1 base at J, leaving 18 bases unmatched. The germline V gene encodes CDR1 SGHTS and CDR2 YDEGEE. CDR3 size: 20 residues. The CDR3 coding sequence is TGTGCCAGCAGCCAGTTAGCGGGACTAGCCTCTGGGAGATCCTACAATGAGCAGTTCTTC. Protein sequence: CASSQLAGLASGRSYNEQFF.

This rearrangement joins TRBV18 to TRBJ1-1; a weak D match, TRBD1 (6 bases). V lost 4 bases and J lost 2, with 17 bases in between. This CDR3 comprises 16 residues. Germline CDR1 is KGHSH and CDR2 is LQKENI. CDR3 sequence reads: CASSQNAQGLNTEAFF. Here the CDR3 DNA reads TGTGCCAGCTCACAAAACGCCCAGGGGCTTAACACTGAAGCTTTCTTT.

The V gene is TRBV18, the J gene TRBJ2-7; D may be TRBD1 (5 bases). Trimming cost V 3 bases and J 9 bases, with 21 bases left between them. This CDR3 comprises 15 residues. The V gene's germline CDR1 is KGHSH and CDR2 LQKENI. CDR3 sequence: CASSPDMGRDMGQYF. The CDR3 region has the DNA TGTGCCAGCTCACCGGACATGGGTAGGGATATGGGGCAGTACTTC.

This chain links TRBV6-5 with TRBJ2-4; D possibly corresponds to TRBD1 (6 bases). The CDR3 spans 14 residues. V was cut by 6 bases and J by 2 bases, with 11 bases left in between. CDR1 is MNHEY, CDR2 SVGAGI, per germline. CDR3 loop: CASSKTGTKNIQYF. The CDR3 DNA reads TGTGCCAGCAGCAAAACAGGGACCAAAAACATTCAGTACTTC.

The chain uses TRBV28 and TRBJ1-2; weak D call: TRBD1 (6 bases). The CDR3 has 13 residues. In germline, CDR1 is MDHEN, CDR2 SYDVKM. Trimming shortened V by 6 bases and J by 8 bases, and 16 bases separated the two germline ends. CDR3 residues: CASRPPGVRGYTF. For the CDR3, the DNA is TGTGCCAGCAGACCCCCAGGGGTGCGAGGCTACACCTTC.

The V and J genes are TRBV15 and TRBJ1-2; D gene uncertain. The germline CDR1 and CDR2 sequences are LNHNV and YYDKDF (reference sequence). V lost 3 bases to trimming and J lost 0 bases, with 8 bases between them. The CDR3 extends over 14 amino acids. In DNA form, the CDR3 reads TGTGCCACCAGCAGGGCCGGGACTAACTATGGCTACACCTTC. Amino acids: CATSRAGTNYGYTF.

The chain uses TRBV2 and TRBJ2-2, with 8 positions matching TRBD1. Trimming removed 6 bases from V and 2 bases from J; junction bases left unmatched: 8. The CDR3 is made up of 16 amino acids. Germline CDR1 is SNHLY and CDR2 is FYNNEI. CDR3: CASSADRGGNTGELFF. The CDR3 bases are TGTGCCAGCAGCGCTGACAGGGGAGGAAACACCGGGGAGCTGTTTTTT.

The chain has TRBV12-3 or TRBV12-4 and TRBJ2-1; 9 bases match TRBD2. Germline trimming cut 3 bases from V and 6 bases from J; bases unmatched to any gene: 0. CDR3 size: 13 residues. The CDR3 protein is CASSFSGSNEQFF. CDR3 in DNA: TGTGCCAGCAGTTTTAGCGGGAGCAATGAGCAGTTCTTC.

This sequence joins TRBV21-1 and TRBJ2-3; TRBD2, as called in the table, went unchecked against the DNA. TRBV21-1 is reported as a pseudogene. The CDR3 runs 18 residues. The CDR3 sequence is CASSKRGRLAGRGDTQYF. CDR3 bases: TGTGCCAGCAGCAAACGGGGGCGACTAGCGGGAAGGGGGGATACGCAGTATTTT.